The present entry profiles one T cell receptor (beta chain) with its context. Its cognate antigen is unknown. Looked up from germline, CDR1 is SGHRS and CDR2 is YFSETQ. The V gene end was trimmed by 0 bases and the J gene end by 3 bases; junction bases not matched to a gene: 8. The CDR3 is 18 residues long. These data are taken from a study of blood T cells in healthy people across ages. Study results and caveats: One million T cells yielded diversity estimates that were considered underestimates.

A J-beta primer mix and a sample-barcoded 5' primer were used in a second PCR of about 6 to 12 cycles. Via MiXCR, TCRdb re-called the 5' RACE reads, giving one row per CDR3 protein. The sample lists 1 million to 1.2 million distinct CDR3 sequences, about two fifths seen once, with under 15% in the top ten. Each donor was a healthy Caucasian individual from Russia, aged roughly 6 to 100. No fewer than 5.5 micrograms of total RNA were isolated from every sample. The specimen was blood. The receptor was derived from a man between 18 and 29 years old in good health. The chain has TRBV5-1 and TRBJ2-3; 12 positions match TRBD2. CDR3 sequence: CASSLGPLAGGPTDTQYF. CDR3 DNA sequence: TGCGCCAGCAGCTTGGGGCCCCTAGCGGGGGGGCCGACAGATACGCAGTATTTT.